This T cell receptor beta chain was captured in a study of response to subunit inactivated influenza vaccine. Only a few counts were recorded for this clonotype. CDR1 is SGHDN, CDR2 FVKESK, per germline. V lost 2 bases and J lost 6, with 14 bases in between. There are 14 residues in the CDR3. MiXCR, applied by TCRdb to the RT-PCR reads, yields one record per CDR3 protein. Seen here are just under 550,000 distinct CDR3 sequences, around a quarter observed once, and the top ten hold under 3.5%. The same sample was also used in a study of T cells expressing NK-cell markers. That source notes: For TCR beta, cDNA was produced by 5'RACE template switching with UMIs. Leadership of the CD3+CD56-NKG2C+ fraction also belonged to these clonotypes in a few donors.

This TCR was sampled from a man aged 45-65 years who received an inactivated influenza vaccine. V usage is TRBV14 and J usage is TRBJ2-7; D is unclear. The input for sequencing was CD4+ T cells sorted from PBMCs, taken 11 to 12 days after vaccination. CDR3 region: CASSQWQLGSEQYF. The CDR3 nucleotides read TGTGCCAGCAGCCAATGGCAATTGGGTTCCGAGCAGTACTTC.